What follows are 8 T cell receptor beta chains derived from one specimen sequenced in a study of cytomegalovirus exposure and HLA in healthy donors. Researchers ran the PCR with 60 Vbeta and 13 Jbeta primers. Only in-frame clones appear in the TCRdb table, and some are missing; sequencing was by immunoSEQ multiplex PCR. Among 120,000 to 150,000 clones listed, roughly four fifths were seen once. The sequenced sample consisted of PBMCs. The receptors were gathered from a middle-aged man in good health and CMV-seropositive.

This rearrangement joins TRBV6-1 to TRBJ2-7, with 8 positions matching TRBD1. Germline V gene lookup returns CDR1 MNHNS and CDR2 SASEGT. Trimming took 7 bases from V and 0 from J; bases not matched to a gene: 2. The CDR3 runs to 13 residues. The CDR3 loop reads CASNRGNSYEQYF. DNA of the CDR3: TGTGCCAGCAACAGGGGGAACTCCTACGAGCAGTACTTC.

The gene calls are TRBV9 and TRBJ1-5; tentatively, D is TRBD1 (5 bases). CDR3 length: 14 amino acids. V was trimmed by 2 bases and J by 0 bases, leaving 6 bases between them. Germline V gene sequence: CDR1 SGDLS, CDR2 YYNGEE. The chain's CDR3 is CASSVRDSNQPQHF. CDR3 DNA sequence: TGTGCCAGCAGCGTCAGGGATAGCAATCAGCCCCAGCATTTT.

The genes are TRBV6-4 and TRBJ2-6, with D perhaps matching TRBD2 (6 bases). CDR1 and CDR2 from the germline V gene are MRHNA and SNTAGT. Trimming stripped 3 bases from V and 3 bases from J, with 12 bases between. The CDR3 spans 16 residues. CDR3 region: CASSEQGGGGANVLTF. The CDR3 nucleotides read TGTGCCAGCAGTGAGCAGGGAGGTGGTGGGGCCAACGTCCTGACTTTC.

CDR3 sequence reads: CASSIAGGPGDEQFF. The DNA for the CDR3 is TGTGCCAGTAGTATAGCGGGCGGGCCGGGAGATGAGCAGTTCTTC. This rearrangement joins TRBV19 to TRBJ2-1; D is possibly TRBD2 (6 bases). This CDR3 comprises 15 residues. CDR1 and CDR2 from the germline V gene are LNHDA and SQIVND (reference sequence). V lost 1 base and J 8 bases, leaving 15 bases between the germline ends.

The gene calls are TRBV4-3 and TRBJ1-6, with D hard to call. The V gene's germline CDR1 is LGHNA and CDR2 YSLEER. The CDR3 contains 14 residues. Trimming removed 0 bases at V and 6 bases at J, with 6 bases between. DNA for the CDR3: TGCGCCAGCAGCCAAGAGGCAGTTAATTCACCCCTCCACTTT. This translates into CASSQEAVNSPLHF.

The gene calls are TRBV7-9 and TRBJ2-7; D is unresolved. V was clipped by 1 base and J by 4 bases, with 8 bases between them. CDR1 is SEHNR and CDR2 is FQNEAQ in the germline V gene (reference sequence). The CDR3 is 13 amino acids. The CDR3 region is CASSLVTGYEQYF. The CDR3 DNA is TGTGCCAGCAGCTTAGTGACTGGTTACGAGCAGTACTTC. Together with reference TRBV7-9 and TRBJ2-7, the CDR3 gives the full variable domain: DTGVSQNPRHKITKRGQNVTFRCDPISEHNRLYWYRQTLGQGPEFLTYFQNEAQLEKSRLLSDRFSAERPKGSFSTLEIQRTEQGDSAMYLCASSLVTGYEQYFGPGTRLTVT.

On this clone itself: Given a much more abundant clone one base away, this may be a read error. For the CDR3, the DNA is TGTGCCGGCACAGGGTGGCGTGAAAAACTGTTTTTT. Translating it yields CAGTGWREKLFF. The gene calls are TRBV6-5 and TRBJ1-4, with D possibly being TRBD1 (6 bases). Germline V gene lookup returns CDR1 MNHEY and CDR2 SVGAGI. The CDR3 is 12 residues long. V dropped 11 bases and J dropped 7 bases, with 14 bases sitting between them.

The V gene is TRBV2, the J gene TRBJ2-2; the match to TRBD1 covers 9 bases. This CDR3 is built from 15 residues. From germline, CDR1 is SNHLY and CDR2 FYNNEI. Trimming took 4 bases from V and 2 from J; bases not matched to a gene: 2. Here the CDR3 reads CASSVTGGNTGELFF. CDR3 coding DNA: TGTGCCAGCAGTGTTACAGGGGGCAACACCGGGGAGCTGTTTTTT.